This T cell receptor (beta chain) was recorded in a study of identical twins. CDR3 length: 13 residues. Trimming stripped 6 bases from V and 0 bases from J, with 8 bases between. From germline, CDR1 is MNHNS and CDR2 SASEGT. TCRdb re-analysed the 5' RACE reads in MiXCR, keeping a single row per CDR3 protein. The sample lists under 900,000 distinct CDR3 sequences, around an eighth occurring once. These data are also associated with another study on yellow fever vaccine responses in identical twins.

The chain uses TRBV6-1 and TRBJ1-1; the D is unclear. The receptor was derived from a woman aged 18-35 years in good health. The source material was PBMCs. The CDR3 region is CASSWIVNTEAFF. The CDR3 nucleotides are TGTGCCAGCAGCTGGATTGTGAACACTGAAGCTTTCTTT.